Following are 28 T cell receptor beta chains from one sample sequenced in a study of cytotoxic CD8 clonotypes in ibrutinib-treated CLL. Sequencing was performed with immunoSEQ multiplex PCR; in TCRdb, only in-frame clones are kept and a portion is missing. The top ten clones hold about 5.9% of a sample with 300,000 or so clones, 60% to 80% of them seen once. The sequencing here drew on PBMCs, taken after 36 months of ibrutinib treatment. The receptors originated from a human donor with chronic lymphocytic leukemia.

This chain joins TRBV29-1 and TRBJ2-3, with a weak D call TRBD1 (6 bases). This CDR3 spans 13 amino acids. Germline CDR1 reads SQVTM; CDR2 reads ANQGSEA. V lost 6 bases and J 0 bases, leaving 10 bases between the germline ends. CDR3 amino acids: CSVQGLSTDTQYF. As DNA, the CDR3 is TGCAGCGTGCAGGGGTTAAGCACAGATACGCAGTATTTT.

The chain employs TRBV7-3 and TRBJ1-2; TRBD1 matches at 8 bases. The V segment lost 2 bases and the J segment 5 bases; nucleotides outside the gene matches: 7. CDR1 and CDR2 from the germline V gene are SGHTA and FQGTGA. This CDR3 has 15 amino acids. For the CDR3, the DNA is TGTGCCAGCAGCTTACCGGGACAGGAAATTTATGGCTACACCTTC. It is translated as CASSLPGQEIYGYTF.

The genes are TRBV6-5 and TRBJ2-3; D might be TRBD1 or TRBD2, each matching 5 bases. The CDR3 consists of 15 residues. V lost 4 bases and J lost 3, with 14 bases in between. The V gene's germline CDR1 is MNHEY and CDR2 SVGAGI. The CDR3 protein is CASSSPGRGTDTQYF. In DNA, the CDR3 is TGTGCCAGCAGTTCTCCGGGACGGGGAACAGATACGCAGTATTTT.

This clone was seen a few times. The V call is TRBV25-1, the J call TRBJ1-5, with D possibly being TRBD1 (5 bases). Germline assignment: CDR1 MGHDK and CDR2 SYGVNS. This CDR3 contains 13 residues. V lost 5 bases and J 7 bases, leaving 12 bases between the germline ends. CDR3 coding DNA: TGTGCCAGCAGTTTATCGGGGGGGCAGCCCCAGCATTTT. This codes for CASSLSGGQPQHF. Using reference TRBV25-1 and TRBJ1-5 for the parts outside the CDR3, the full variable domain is EADIYQTPRYLVIGTGKKITLECSQTMGHDKMYWYQQDPGMELHLIHYSYGVNSTEKGDLSSESTVSRIRTEHFPLTLESARPSHTSQYLCASSLSGGQPQHFGDGTRLSIL.

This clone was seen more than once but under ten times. The CDR3 here is CASSLVLGRETQYF. CDR3 sequence (DNA): TGTGCCAGCAGCTTAGTTCTGGGGCGAGAGACCCAGTACTTC. The V and J genes are TRBV7-8 and TRBJ2-5; D is perhaps TRBD1 (5 bases). Germline loops: CDR1 SGHVS, CDR2 FQNEAQ. Trimming left V 1 base short and J 4 bases short, with 10 bases between. CDR3 length: 14 residues. The complete variable domain, with remaining parts taken from reference TRBV7-8 and TRBJ2-5, reads GAGVSQSPRYKVAKRGQDVALRCDPISGHVSLFWYQQALGQGPEFLTYFQNEAQLDKSGLPSDRFFAERPEGSVSTLKIQRTQQEDSAVYLCASSLVLGRETQYFGPGTRLLVL.

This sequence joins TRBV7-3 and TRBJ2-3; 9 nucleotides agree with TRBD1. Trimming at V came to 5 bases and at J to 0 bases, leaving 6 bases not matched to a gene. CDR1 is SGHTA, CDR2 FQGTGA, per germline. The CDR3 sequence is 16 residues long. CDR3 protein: CASSQRTGVSTDTQYF. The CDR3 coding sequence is TGTGCCAGCAGCCAACGGACAGGGGTTAGCACAGATACGCAGTATTTT. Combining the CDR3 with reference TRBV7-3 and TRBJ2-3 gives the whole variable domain GAGVSQTPSNKVTEKGKYVELRCDPISGHTALYWYRQSLGQGPEFLIYFQGTGAADDSGLPNDRFFAVRPEGSVSTLKIQRTERGDSAVYLCASSQRTGVSTDTQYFGPGTRLTVL.

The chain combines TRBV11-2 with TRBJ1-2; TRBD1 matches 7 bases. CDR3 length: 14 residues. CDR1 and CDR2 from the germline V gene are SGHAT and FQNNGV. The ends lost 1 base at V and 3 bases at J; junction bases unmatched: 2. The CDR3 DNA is TGTGCCAGCAGCTTAGCGGGGACAGACTATGGCTACACCTTC. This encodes CASSLAGTDYGYTF.

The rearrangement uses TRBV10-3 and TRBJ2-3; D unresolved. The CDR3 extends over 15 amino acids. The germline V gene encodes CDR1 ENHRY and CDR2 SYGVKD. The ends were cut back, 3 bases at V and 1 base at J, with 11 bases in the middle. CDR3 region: CAISDRKLGTDTQYF. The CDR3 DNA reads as TGTGCCATCAGTGATCGCAAGCTGGGCACAGATACGCAGTATTTT.

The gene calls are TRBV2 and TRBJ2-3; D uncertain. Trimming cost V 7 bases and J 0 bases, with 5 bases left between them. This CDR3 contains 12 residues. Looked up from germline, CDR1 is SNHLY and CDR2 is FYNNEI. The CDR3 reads CASTRSTDTQYF. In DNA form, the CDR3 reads TGTGCCAGCACCAGGAGCACAGATACGCAGTATTTT.

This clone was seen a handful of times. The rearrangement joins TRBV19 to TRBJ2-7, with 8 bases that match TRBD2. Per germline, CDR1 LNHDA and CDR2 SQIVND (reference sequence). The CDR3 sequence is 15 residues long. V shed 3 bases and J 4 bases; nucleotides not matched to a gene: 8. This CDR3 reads CASSIPGGRSYEQYF. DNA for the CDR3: TGTGCCAGTAGTATTCCAGGCGGGAGGAGTTACGAGCAGTACTTC.

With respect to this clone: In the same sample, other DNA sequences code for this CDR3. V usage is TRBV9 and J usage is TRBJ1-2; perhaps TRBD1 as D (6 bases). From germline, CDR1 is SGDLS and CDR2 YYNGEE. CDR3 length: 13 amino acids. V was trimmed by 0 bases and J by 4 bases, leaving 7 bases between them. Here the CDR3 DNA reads TGTGCCAGCAGCGTAGTAGGGGGCTATGGCTACACCTTC. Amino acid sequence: CASSVVGGYGYTF.

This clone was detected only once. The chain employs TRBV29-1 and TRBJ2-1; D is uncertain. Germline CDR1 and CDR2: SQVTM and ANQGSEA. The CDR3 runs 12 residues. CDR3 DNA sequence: TGCGGTACCCGGTGGTCCTACAATGAGCAGTTCTTC. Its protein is CGTRWSYNEQFF.

CDR3 bases: TGTGCCAGCAGCCGGGACGGTGGAAATTCACCCCTCCACTTT. Its protein is CASSRDGGNSPLHF. This sequence joins TRBV5-4 and TRBJ1-6, with D perhaps matching TRBD1 (5 bases). Germline CDR1 and CDR2: SGHNT and YYREEE (reference sequence). V was clipped by 4 bases and J by 7 bases, with 12 bases between them. CDR3 length: 14 amino acids.

The CDR3 is CASSQGDASGRWYEQYF. CDR3 sequence (DNA): TGTGCCAGCAGCCAAGGAGATGCCAGCGGGAGATGGTACGAGCAGTACTTC. V gene TRBV14 combines with J gene TRBJ2-7; the match to TRBD2 covers 8 bases. After removal of 1 base from V and 4 bases from J, the junction contained 12 bases not matched to a gene. There are 17 residues in the CDR3. Germline CDR1 SGHDN, CDR2 FVKESK.

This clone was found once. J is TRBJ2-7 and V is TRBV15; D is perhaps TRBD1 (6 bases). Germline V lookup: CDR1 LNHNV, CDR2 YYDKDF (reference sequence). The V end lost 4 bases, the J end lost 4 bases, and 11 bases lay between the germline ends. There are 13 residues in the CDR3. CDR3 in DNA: TGTGCCACCAGCAAAGGACAGATATACGAGCAGTACTTC. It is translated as CATSKGQIYEQYF.

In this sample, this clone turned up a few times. In DNA form, the CDR3 reads TGCAGCGTTGGTGAGGACTACTACGAGCAGTACTTC. Encoded protein: CSVGEDYYEQYF. This chain joins TRBV29-1 and TRBJ2-7, with D maybe TRBD2 (6 bases). CDR1 is SQVTM and CDR2 is ANQGSEA in the germline V gene. Trimming removed 4 bases from V and 3 bases from J, with 10 bases in between. The CDR3 runs to 12 residues.

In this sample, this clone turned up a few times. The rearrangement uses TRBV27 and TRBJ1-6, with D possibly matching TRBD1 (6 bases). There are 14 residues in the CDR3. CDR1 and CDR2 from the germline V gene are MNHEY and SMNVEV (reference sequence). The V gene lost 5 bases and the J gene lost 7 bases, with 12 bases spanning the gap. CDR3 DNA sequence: TGTGCCAGCAGTCGAGGGGGAGTCAATTCACCCCTCCACTTT. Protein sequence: CASSRGGVNSPLHF.

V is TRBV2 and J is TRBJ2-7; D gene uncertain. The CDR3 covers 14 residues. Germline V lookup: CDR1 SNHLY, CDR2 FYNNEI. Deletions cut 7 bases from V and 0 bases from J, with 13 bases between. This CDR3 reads CASNPLITSYEQYF. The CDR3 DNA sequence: TGTGCCAGCAACCCATTGATAACCTCCTACGAGCAGTACTTC.

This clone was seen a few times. The CDR3 protein is CASSTTANTQYF. As DNA, the CDR3 is TGTGCCAGTAGTACAACGGCGAATACGCAGTATTTT. The V and J genes are TRBV19 and TRBJ2-3; D unclear. The CDR3 length is 12 residues. Germline V lookup: CDR1 LNHDA, CDR2 SQIVND (reference sequence). Between the trimmed V and J ends, which lost 4 bases and 7 bases, there was a span of 9 bases.

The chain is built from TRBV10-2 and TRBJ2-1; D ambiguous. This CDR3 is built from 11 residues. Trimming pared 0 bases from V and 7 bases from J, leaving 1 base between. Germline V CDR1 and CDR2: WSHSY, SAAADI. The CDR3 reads CASSESNEQFF. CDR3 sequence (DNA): TGCGCCAGCAGTGAGTCTAATGAGCAGTTCTTC.

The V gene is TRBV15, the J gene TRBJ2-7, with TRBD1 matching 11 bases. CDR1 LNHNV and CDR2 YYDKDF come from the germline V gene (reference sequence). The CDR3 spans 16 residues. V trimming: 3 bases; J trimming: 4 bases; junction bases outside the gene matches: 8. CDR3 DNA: TGTGCCACCAGCAGTCTTCCCGGGACAGGGGGTTACGAGCAGTACTTC. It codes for CATSSLPGTGGYEQYF.

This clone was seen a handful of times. CDR3 nucleotide sequence: TGTGCCATCCCACGTGGGGCCAAGGAAAAACTGTTTTTT. The encoded protein is CAIPRGAKEKLFF. V and J are TRBV10-3 and TRBJ1-4; weak D call: TRBD1 (5 bases). V gave up 8 bases and J gave up 8 bases, with 15 bases separating them. Per germline, CDR1 ENHRY and CDR2 SYGVKD. This CDR3 spans 13 amino acids.

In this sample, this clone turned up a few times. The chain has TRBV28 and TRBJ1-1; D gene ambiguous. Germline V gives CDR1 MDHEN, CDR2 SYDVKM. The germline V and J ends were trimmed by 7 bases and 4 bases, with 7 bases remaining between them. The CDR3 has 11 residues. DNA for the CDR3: TGTGCCAGCATTGGGTTCACTGAAGCTTTCTTT. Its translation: CASIGFTEAFF.

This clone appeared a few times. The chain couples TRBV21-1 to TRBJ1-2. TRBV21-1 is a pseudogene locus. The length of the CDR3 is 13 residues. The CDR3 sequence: CASSRTGFYGYTF. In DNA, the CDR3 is TGTGCCAGCAGCAGGACCGGATTTTATGGCTACACCTTC.

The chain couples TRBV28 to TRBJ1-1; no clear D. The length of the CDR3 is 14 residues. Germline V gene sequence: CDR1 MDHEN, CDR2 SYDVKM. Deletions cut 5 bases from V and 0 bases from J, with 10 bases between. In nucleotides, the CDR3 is TGTGCCAGCAGTACTCGGACGGTGAACACTGAAGCTTTCTTT. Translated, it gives CASSTRTVNTEAFF.

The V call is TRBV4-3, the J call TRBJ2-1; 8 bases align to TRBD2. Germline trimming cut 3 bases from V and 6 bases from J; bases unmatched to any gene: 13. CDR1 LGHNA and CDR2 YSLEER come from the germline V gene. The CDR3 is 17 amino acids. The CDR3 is CASSHRGGGPFRNEQFF. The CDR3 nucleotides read TGCGCCAGCAGCCATCGGGGGGGAGGGCCATTCCGCAATGAGCAGTTCTTC.

The CDR3 DNA follows: TGTGCCAGCTCACCACAGGGGGCGCATGTGACAGATACGCAGTATTTT. This sequence encodes CASSPQGAHVTDTQYF. The gene calls are TRBV18 and TRBJ2-3, with TRBD1 matching over 7 bases. Trimming took 1 base from V and 3 from J; bases not matched to a gene: 7. CDR3 length equals 16 residues. CDR1 and CDR2 from the germline V gene are KGHSH and LQKENI.

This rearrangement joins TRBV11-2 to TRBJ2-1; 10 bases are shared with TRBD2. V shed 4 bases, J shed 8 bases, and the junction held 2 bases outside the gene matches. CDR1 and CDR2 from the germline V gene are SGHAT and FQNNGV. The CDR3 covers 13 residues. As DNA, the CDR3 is TGTGCCAGCAGCTCTAGCGGGGGTCATGAGCAGTTCTTC. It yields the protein CASSSSGGHEQFF.